Listed here are 5 T cell receptor beta chains from one sample, sequenced in a study of blood T cell repertoires in COVID-19. The method was immunoSEQ multiplex PCR; TCRdb's version includes in-frame clones alone and lacks a portion of them. The table shows about 170,000 clones, with 92% occurring only once. Sequencing input: peripheral blood. Receptors originate from a man aged 25 to 40 with COVID-19, enrolled during active disease.

This clone has a handful of counts. The V and J genes are TRBV6-2 or TRBV6-3 and TRBJ1-5; D possibly corresponds to TRBD1 (6 bases). V was cut by 3 bases and J by 5 bases, with 20 bases left in between. This CDR3 has 17 amino acids. The germline V gene encodes CDR1 MNHEY and CDR2 SVGEGT. For the CDR3, the DNA is TGTGCCAGCAGTTATAACCCTTTGGGGGCAGAGGATCAGCCCCAGCATTTT. Its protein is CASSYNPLGAEDQPQHF.

The chain is built from TRBV18 and TRBJ1-3; 7 bases agree with TRBD1. The CDR3 sequence is 19 residues long. J gave up 1 base and V 4 bases, and 16 bases lay outside the gene matches. Germline-derived CDR1 and CDR2 are KGHSH and LQKENI. This chain's CDR3 is CASSLGLTTGTYSGNTIYF. The DNA of the CDR3 is TGTGCCAGCTCACTAGGCCTTACGACAGGGACGTATTCTGGAAACACCATATATTTT. The variable domain in full, with the rest retrieved from reference TRBV18 and TRBJ1-3, is NAGVMQNPRHLVRRRGQEARLRCSPMKGHSHVYWYRQLPEEGLKFMVYLQKENIIDESGMPKERFSAEFPKEGPSILRIQQVVRGDSAAYFCASSLGLTTGTYSGNTIYFGEGSWLTVV.

This clone was detected once. The V call is TRBV27, the J call TRBJ2-7, with 10 bases fitting TRBD2. In germline, CDR1 is MNHEY, CDR2 SMNVEV (reference sequence). Trimming took 2 bases from V and 9 from J; bases not matched to a gene: 10. The CDR3 extends over 15 amino acids. The CDR3 spells CASSLGGTSVFRQYF. The CDR3, as DNA: TGTGCCAGCAGTTTAGGGGGGACTAGCGTCTTTAGGCAGTACTTC.

This chain links TRBV19 with TRBJ2-1; 8 bases fit TRBD2. Trimming removed 4 bases from V and 4 bases from J; junction bases left unmatched: 3. CDR1 is LNHDA and CDR2 is SQIVND in the germline V gene (reference sequence). The CDR3 is 14 amino acids. CDR3 residues: CASSRIAGYNEQFF. In nucleotides, the CDR3 is TGTGCCAGTAGTAGGATAGCGGGGTACAATGAGCAGTTCTTC.

This sequence joins TRBV5-4 and TRBJ1-1, with TRBD1 matching 7 bases. The CDR3 extends over 10 amino acids. The trim removed 10 bases at V and 4 bases at J, leaving 1 base unmatched. Germline loops: CDR1 SGHNT, CDR2 YYREEE (reference sequence). The CDR3: CAAGGTEAFF. In DNA form, the CDR3 reads TGTGCCGCAGGGGGCACTGAAGCTTTCTTT.